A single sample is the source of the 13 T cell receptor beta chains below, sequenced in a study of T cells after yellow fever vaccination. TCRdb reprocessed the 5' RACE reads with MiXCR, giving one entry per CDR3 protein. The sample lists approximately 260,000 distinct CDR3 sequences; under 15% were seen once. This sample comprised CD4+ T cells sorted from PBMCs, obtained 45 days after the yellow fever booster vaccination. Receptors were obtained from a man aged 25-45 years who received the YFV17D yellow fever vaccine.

CDR3 loop: CASRRGGGFNNEQFF. The CDR3 DNA reads TGCGCCAGCCGCCGTGGGGGAGGGTTCAACAATGAGCAGTTCTTC. V is TRBV5-1 and J is TRBJ2-1; 7 bases align to TRBD2. Germline V CDR1 and CDR2: SGHRS, YFSETQ. V shed 7 bases and J 5 bases; nucleotides not matched to a gene: 12. The CDR3 spans 15 residues.

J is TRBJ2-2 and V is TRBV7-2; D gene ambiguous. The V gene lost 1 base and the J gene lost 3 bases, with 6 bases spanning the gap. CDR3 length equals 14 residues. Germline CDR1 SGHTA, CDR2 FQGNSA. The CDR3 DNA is TGTGCCAGCAGCTTAGAACAGTACACCGGGGAGCTGTTTTTT. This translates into CASSLEQYTGELFF.

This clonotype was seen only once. CDR3 in DNA: TGTGCCAGCAGCTTAGGGTTCGCGGCAGATACGCAGTATTTT. Translated, it gives CASSLGFAADTQYF. J is TRBJ2-3 and V is TRBV7-6; the D is unclear. The germline V and J ends were trimmed by 1 base and 4 bases, with 9 bases remaining between them. This CDR3 spans 14 amino acids. CDR1 and CDR2 (germline): SGHVS, FNYEAQ.

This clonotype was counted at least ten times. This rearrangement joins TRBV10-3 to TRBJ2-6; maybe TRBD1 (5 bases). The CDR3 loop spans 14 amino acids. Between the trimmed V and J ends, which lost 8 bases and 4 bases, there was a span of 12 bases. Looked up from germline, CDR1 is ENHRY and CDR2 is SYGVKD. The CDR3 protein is CAIGADSGANVLTF. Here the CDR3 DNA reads TGTGCCATCGGGGCAGATTCAGGGGCCAACGTCCTGACTTTC.

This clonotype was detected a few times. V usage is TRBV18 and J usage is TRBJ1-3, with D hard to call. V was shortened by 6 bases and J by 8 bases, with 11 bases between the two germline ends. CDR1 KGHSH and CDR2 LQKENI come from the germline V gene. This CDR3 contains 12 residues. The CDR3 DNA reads TGTGCCAGCTCTACAACGCACGACACCATATATTTT. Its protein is CASSTTHDTIYF.

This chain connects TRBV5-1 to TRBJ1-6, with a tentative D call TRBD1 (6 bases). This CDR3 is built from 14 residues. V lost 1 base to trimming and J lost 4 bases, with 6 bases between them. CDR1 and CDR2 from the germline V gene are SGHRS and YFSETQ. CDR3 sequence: CASSLRGYNSPLHF. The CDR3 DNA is TGCGCCAGCAGCTTGAGGGGGTATAATTCACCCCTCCACTTT.

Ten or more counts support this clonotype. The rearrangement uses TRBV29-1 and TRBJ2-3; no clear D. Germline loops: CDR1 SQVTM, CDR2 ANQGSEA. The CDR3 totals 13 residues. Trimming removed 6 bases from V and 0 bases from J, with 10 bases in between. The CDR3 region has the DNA TGCAGCGTCATTACCAAGAGCACAGATACGCAGTATTTT. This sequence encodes CSVITKSTDTQYF.

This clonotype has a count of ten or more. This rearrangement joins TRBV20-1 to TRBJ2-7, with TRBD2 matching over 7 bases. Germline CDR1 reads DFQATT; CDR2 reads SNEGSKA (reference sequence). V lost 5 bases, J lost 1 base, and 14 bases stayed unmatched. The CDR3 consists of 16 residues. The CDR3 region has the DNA TGCAGTGCTCCCCGGGGAGGGTCAGCTAAATCCTACGAGCAGTACTTC. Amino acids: CSAPRGGSAKSYEQYF.

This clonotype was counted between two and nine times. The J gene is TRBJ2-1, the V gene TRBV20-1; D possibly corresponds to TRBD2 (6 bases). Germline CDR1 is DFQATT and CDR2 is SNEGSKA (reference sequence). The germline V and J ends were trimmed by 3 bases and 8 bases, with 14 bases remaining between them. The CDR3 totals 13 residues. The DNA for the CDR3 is TGCAGTGCTAGCCCGGGAGACTTTTATGAGCAGTTCTTC. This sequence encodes CSASPGDFYEQFF.

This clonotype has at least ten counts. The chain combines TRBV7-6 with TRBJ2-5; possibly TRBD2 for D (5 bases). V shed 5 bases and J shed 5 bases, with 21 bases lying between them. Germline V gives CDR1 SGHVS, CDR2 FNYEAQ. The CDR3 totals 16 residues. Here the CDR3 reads CASSPHTGRTGETQYF. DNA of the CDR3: TGTGCCAGCAGCCCCCATACCGGTAGAACGGGGGAGACCCAGTACTTC.

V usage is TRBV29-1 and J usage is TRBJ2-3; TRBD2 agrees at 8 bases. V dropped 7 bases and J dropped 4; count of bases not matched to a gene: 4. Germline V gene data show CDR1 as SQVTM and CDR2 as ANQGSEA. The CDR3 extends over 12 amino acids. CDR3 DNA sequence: TGCAGCGAGCGGGAGAGGGCAGATACGCAGTATTTT. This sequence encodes CSERERADTQYF.

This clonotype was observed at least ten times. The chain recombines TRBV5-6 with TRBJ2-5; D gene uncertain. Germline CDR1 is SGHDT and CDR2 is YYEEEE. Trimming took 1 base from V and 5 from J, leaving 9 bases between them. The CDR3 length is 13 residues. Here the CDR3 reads CASSLQGGETQYF. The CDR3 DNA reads TGTGCCAGCAGCTTGCAAGGTGGGGAGACCCAGTACTTC.

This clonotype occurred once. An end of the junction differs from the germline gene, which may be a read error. The CDR3 spells CTSSGSVTGELFF. The CDR3 coding sequence is TGTACCAGTAGCGGGTCGGTTACCGGGGAGCTGTTTTTT. This chain links TRBV12-3 or TRBV12-4 with TRBJ2-2; TRBD2 agrees at 7 bases. The CDR3 loop spans 13 amino acids.